Below are 13 T cell receptor beta chains sequenced from a single sample in a study of vaccination and CD4 T cells after COVID-19. No antigen has been identified for these receptors. Sequenced with the Oncomine TCR Beta short-read assay was DNA taken from cultured CD4+ T cells. In TCRdb, the PCR reads were re-called with MiXCR into one record per CDR3 protein. The data contain 3,500 to 4,000 distinct CDR3 sequences, 71% of them singletons. Treatment meaning: approximately nine-day PBMC culture with coronavirus spike peptide pools or control peptides (ViraFEST assay). Specimen: CD4+ T cells from blood, cultured in vitro. Receptor source: a human donor who had recovered from COVID-19.

This clonotype was seen only once. An end of the junction differs from the germline gene, which may be a read error. This chain uses TRBV7-2 with TRBJ2-7, with 7 bases identical to TRBD1. This CDR3 spans 16 amino acids. Germline V gene lookup returns CDR1 SGHTA and CDR2 FQGNSA. In DNA, the CDR3 is TGTGCCAGCAGCTTCGCCGGGACAGCGATTTCCTACAAGCAGTACTTC. Translated, it gives CASSFAGTAISYKQYF.

In this sample, this clonotype turned up once. The V call is TRBV5-6, the J call TRBJ1-5; 9 bases map to TRBD1. CDR1 is SGHDT and CDR2 is YYEEEE in the germline V gene. The V gene end was trimmed by 0 bases and the J gene end by 5 bases; junction bases not matched to a gene: 9. The CDR3 extends over 17 amino acids. CDR3 in amino acids: CASSLVGQGGSDQPQHF. The CDR3 DNA sequence: TGTGCCAGCAGCTTGGTGGGACAGGGAGGATCGGATCAGCCCCAGCATTTT.

This clonotype was picked up one time. This chain connects TRBV10-1 to TRBJ1-1, with 8 positions matching TRBD1. CDR3 length: 13 amino acids. Trimming removed 6 bases from V and 2 bases from J; junction bases left unmatched: 2. CDR1 is WNHNN, CDR2 SYGVQD, per germline (reference sequence). DNA for the CDR3: TGCGCCAGCAGAGGGACAGGAAACACTGAAGCTTTCTTT. It yields the protein CASRGTGNTEAFF.

This clonotype is medium-sized (0.01 to 0.1%). The chain has TRBV9 and TRBJ1-2; 8 bases align to TRBD1. V shed 0 bases, J shed 1 base, and the junction held 5 bases outside the gene matches. CDR3 length: 16 residues. The germline V gene has CDR1 SGDLS and CDR2 YYNGEE. CDR3 sequence reads: CASSVEDRALNYGYTF. Written as DNA, the CDR3 is TGTGCCAGCAGCGTAGAGGACAGGGCCCTTAACTATGGCTACACCTTC.

This clonotype has more than one count but fewer than ten. This chain uses TRBV20-1 with TRBJ1-2, with a weak D call TRBD1 (6 bases). This CDR3 region has 13 residues. CDR1 and CDR2 (germline): DFQATT, SNEGSKA (reference sequence). The ends were cut back, 0 bases at V and 7 bases at J, with 12 bases in the middle. The CDR3 sequence: CSAREGGHFGYTF. The CDR3 bases are TGCAGTGCTAGAGAGGGGGGACATTTTGGCTACACCTTC.

This sequence joins TRBV24-1 and TRBJ2-2; D gene unclear. With 9 bases removed from V and 4 bases from J, the gap between germline ends came to 5 bases. Germline CDR1 and CDR2: KGHDR and SFDVKD. The CDR3 extends over 11 amino acids. CDR3 nucleotide sequence: TGTGCCACCGGAACCACCGGGGAGCTGTTTTTT. Its translation: CATGTTGELFF.

This clonotype was detected a few times. J is TRBJ2-6 and V is TRBV6-5; D unclear. The CDR3 totals 16 residues. V lost 0 bases and J 3 bases, leaving 9 bases between the germline ends. In germline, CDR1 is MNHEY, CDR2 SVGAGI. CDR3 in amino acids: CASSYSIGRGANVLTF. Written as DNA, the CDR3 is TGTGCCAGCAGTTACTCGATAGGGCGTGGGGCCAACGTCCTGACTTTC.

The chain links TRBV5-4 to TRBJ1-2, with 7 bases that match TRBD1. Germline V gives CDR1 SGHNT, CDR2 YYREEE (reference sequence). The CDR3 is 15 residues long. V lost 2 bases and J lost 4; bases outside the gene matches: 8. CDR3 amino acids: CASSLLSGGGYGYTF. The DNA of the CDR3 is TGTGCCAGCAGCTTACTATCAGGGGGAGGCTATGGCTACACCTTC.

This clonotype was detected only once. The V and J genes are TRBV4-1 and TRBJ1-2; D remains ambiguous. Trimming took off 0 bases at V and 8 bases at J, with 7 bases between the two ends. The germline V gene encodes CDR1 MGHRA and CDR2 YSYEKL. There are 12 residues in the CDR3. CDR3 DNA: TGCGCCAGCAGCCAAGAACTTGGGGGCTACACCTTC. Encoded protein: CASSQELGGYTF.

This clonotype was observed a single time. V and J are TRBV6-1 and TRBJ2-1; no reliable D call. V was shortened by 4 bases and J by 9 bases, with 13 bases between the two germline ends. Germline V gene sequence: CDR1 MNHNS, CDR2 SASEGT. The CDR3 loop spans 13 amino acids. The CDR3 is CASSAGWLGEQFF. CDR3 DNA: TGTGCCAGCAGTGCCGGGTGGCTGGGTGAGCAGTTCTTC.

The chain links TRBV20-1 to TRBJ1-3; D may be TRBD1 (5 bases). The CDR3 consists of 14 residues. Trimming stripped 6 bases from V and 4 bases from J, with 16 bases between. CDR1 DFQATT and CDR2 SNEGSKA come from the germline V gene (reference sequence). CDR3 sequence: CSALGGGRGNTIYF. The CDR3 nucleotides are TGCAGTGCCCTGGGGGGAGGGAGGGGAAACACCATATATTTT.

CDR3 region: CSAPVAGNYEQYF. For the CDR3, the DNA is TGCAGTGCCCCGGTAGCGGGGAACTACGAGCAGTACTTC. V gene TRBV20-1 combines with J gene TRBJ2-7; 8 nucleotides match TRBD2. Germline trimming cut 6 bases from V and 3 bases from J; bases unmatched to any gene: 7. Looked up from germline, CDR1 is DFQATT and CDR2 is SNEGSKA (reference sequence). The CDR3 runs to 13 residues.

This clonotype showed up just a few times. V and J are TRBV7-9 and TRBJ1-5; a weak D match, TRBD1 (5 bases). The V end was cut by 6 bases, the J end by 7 bases, with 13 bases between. This CDR3 has 13 amino acids. Germline V gene lookup returns CDR1 SEHNR and CDR2 FQNEAQ (reference sequence). As DNA, the CDR3 is TGTGCCAGCAGAGGGGAGCCCGGCCAGCCCCAGCATTTT. This sequence encodes CASRGEPGQPQHF. Full variable domain (missing parts from reference TRBV7-9 and TRBJ1-5): DTGVSQNPRHKITKRGQNVTFRCDPISEHNRLYWYRQTLGQGPEFLTYFQNEAQLEKSRLLSDRFSAERPKGSFSTLEIQRTEQGDSAMYLCASRGEPGQPQHFGDGTRLSIL.